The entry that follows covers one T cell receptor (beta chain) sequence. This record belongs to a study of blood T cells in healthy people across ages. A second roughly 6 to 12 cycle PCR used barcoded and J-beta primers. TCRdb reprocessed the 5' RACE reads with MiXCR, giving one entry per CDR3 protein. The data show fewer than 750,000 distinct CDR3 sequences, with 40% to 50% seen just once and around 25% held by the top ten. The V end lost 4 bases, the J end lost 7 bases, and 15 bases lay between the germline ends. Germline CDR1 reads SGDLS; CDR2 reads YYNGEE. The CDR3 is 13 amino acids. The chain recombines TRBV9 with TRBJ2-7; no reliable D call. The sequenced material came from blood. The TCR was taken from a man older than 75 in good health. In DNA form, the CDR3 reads TGTGCCAGCAGCCCCGCAGCGCTGAGGGAGCAGTACTTC. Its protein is CASSPAALREQYF.